This T cell receptor (beta chain) was identified in a study of immune characterization of retroperitoneal liposarcoma. This CDR3 has 11 amino acids. Trimming left V 3 bases short and J 4 bases short, with 2 bases between. Each CDR3 protein gets one entry after TCRdb re-called the PCR reads with MiXCR. This table holds about 1,700 distinct CDR3 sequences, roughly 43% found once. The sequence derives from a female donor with retroperitoneal liposarcoma. This chain uses TRBV12-3 or TRBV12-4 with TRBJ2-3; no definite D call. Sequencing was done on a sample of tumor tissue. CDR3 bases: TGTGCCAGCAGTTTTGCAGATACGCAGTATTTT. As protein: CASSFADTQYF.